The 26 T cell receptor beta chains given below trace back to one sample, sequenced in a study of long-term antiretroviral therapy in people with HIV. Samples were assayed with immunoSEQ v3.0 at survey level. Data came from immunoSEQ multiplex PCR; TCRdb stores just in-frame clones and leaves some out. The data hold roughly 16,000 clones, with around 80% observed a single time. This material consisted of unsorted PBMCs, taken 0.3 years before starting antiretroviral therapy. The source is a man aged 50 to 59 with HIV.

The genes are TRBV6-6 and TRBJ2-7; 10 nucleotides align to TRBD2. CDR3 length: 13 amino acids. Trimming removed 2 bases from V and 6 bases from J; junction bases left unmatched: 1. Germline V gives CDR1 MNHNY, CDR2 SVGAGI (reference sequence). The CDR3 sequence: CASSYGLAVEQYF. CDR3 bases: TGTGCCAGCAGTTACGGACTAGCGGTCGAGCAGTACTTC.

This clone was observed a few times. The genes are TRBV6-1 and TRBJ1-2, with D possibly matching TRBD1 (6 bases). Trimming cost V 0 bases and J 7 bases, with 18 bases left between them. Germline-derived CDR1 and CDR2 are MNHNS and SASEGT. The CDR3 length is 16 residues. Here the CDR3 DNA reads TGTGCCAGCAGTGAAGCGCTTGGGAACAGGGTCGGTGGCTACACCTTC. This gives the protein CASSEALGNRVGGYTF.

CDR3 amino acids: CAISESGQGDTGELFF. The CDR3 DNA is TGTGCCATCAGTGAGTCGGGACAGGGGGACACCGGGGAGCTGTTTTTT. This chain joins TRBV10-3 and TRBJ2-2, with TRBD1 matching over 11 bases. The germline gives CDR1 ENHRY, CDR2 SYGVKD. V was clipped by 0 bases and J by 3 bases; unmatched bases: 0. The CDR3 is 16 amino acids.

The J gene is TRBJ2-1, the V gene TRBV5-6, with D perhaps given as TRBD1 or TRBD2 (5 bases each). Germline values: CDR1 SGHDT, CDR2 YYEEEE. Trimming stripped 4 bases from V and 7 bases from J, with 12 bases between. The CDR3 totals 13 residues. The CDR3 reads CASSHGWGNEQFF. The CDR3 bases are TGTGCCAGCAGCCACGGGTGGGGGAATGAGCAGTTCTTC.

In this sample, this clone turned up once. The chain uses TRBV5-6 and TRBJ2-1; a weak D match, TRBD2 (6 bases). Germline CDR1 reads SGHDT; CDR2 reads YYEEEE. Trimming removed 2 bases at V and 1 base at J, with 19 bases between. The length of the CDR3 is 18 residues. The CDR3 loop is CASSLSAGRTISYNEQFF. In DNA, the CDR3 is TGTGCCAGCAGCTTATCGGCGGGACGAACTATATCCTACAATGAGCAGTTCTTC.

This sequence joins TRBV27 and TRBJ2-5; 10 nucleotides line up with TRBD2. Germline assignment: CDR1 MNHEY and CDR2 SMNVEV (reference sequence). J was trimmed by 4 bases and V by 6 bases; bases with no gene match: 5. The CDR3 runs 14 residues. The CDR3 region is CASSQRGGGETQYF. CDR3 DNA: TGTGCCAGCAGCCAGCGGGGGGGCGGAGAGACCCAGTACTTC.

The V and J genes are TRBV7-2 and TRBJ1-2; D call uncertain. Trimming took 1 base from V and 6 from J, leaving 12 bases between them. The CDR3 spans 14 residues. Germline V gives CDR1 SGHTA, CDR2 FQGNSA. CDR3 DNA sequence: TGTGCCAGCAGCTTAGGGTATAGGGTCCATGGCTACACCTTC. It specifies CASSLGYRVHGYTF. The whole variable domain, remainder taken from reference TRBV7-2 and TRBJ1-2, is GAGVSQSPSNKVTEKGKDVELRCDPISGHTALYWYRQSLGQGLEFLIYFQGNSAPDKSGLPSDRFSAERTGGSVSTLTIQRTQQEDSAVYLCASSLGYRVHGYTFGSGTRLTVV.

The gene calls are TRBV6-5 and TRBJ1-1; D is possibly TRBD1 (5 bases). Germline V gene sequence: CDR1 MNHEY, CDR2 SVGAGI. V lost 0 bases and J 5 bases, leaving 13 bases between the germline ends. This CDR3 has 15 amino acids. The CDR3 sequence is CASSYSLWGETEAFF. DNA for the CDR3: TGTGCCAGCAGTTACTCTTTATGGGGGGAAACTGAAGCTTTCTTT.

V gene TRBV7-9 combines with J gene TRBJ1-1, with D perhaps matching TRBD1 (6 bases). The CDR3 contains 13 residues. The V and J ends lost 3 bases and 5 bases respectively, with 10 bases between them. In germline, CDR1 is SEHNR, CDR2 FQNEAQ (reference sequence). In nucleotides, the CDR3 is TGTGCCAGCAGCTTGGACAGAGGGACTGAAGCTTTCTTT. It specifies CASSLDRGTEAFF.

This CDR3 reads CASSLGPDISGNTIYF. DNA for the CDR3: TGTGCCAGCAGCTTAGGCCCGGACATCTCTGGAAACACCATATATTTT. V usage is TRBV7-8 and J usage is TRBJ1-3, with D possibly TRBD1 on 5 matching bases. There are 16 residues in the CDR3. V was pared by 1 base and J by 0 bases, with 10 bases between. CDR1 and CDR2 (germline): SGHVS, FQNEAQ. The variable domain in full, completed from reference TRBV7-8 and TRBJ1-3, reads GAGVSQSPRYKVAKRGQDVALRCDPISGHVSLFWYQQALGQGPEFLTYFQNEAQLDKSGLPSDRFFAERPEGSVSTLKIQRTQQEDSAVYLCASSLGPDISGNTIYFGEGSWLTVV.

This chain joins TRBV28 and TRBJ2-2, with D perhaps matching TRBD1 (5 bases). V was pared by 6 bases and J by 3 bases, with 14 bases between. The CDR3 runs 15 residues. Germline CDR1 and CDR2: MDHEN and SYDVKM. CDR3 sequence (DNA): TGTGCCAGCAGCGCTGACAGTTTTTACACCGGGGAGCTGTTTTTT. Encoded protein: CASSADSFYTGELFF.

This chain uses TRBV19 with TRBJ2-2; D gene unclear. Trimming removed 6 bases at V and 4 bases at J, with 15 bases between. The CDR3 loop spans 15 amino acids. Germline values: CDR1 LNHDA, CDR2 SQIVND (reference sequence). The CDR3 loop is CASRPHSISTGELFF. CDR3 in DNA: TGTGCCAGTAGGCCTCATTCCATAAGCACCGGGGAGCTGTTTTTT.

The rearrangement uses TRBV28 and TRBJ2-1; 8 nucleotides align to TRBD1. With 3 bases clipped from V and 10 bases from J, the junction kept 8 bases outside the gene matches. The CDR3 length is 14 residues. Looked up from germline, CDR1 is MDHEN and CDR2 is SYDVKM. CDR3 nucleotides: TGTGCCAGCAGTTTTAGACAGGGGCTTGGGGAGCAGTTCTTC. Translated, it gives CASSFRQGLGEQFF.

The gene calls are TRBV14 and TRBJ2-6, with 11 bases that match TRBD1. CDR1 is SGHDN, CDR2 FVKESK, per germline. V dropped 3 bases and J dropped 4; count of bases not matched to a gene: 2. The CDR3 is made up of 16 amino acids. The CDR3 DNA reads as TGTGCCAGCAGCCACGGACAGGGGGCAGGGGCCAACGTCCTGACTTTC. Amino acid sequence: CASSHGQGAGANVLTF.

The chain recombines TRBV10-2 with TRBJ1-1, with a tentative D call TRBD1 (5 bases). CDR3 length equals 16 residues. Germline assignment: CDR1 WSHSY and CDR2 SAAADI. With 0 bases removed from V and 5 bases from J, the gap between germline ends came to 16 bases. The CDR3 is CASSESSGGRGTEAFF. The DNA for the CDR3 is TGCGCCAGCAGTGAGTCTAGTGGGGGAAGGGGAACTGAAGCTTTCTTT.

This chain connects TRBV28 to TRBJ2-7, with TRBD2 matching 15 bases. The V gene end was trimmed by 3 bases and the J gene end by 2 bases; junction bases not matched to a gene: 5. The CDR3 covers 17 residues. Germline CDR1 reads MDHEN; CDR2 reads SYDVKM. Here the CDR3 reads CASSLGLAGGRTYEQYF. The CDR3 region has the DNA TGTGCCAGCAGTTTGGGACTAGCGGGGGGTAGGACCTACGAGCAGTACTTC.

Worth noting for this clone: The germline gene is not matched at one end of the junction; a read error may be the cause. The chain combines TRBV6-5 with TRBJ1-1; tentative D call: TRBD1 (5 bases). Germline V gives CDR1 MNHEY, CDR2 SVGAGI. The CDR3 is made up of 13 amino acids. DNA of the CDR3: TGTGCCAGCAGTTACCCCCGGGGAGGGGCACTCATTTTT. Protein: CASSYPRGGALIF.

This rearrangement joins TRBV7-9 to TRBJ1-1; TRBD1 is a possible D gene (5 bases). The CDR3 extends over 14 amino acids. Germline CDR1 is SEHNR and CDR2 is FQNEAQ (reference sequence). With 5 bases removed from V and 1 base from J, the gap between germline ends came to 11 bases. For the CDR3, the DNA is TGTGCCAGCAGCCCTCGGGACGGGAACACTGAAGCTTTCTTT. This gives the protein CASSPRDGNTEAFF.

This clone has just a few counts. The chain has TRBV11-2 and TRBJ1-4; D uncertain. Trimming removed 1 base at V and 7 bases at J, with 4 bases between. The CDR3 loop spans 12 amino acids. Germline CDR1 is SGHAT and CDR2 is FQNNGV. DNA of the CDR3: TGTGCCAGCAGCTTAGGTAGTGAAAAACTGTTTTTT. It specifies CASSLGSEKLFF. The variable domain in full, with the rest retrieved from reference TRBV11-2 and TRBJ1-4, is EAGVAQSPRYKIIEKRQSVAFWCNPISGHATLYWYQQILGQGPKLLIQFQNNGVVDDSQLPKDRFSAERLKGVDSTLKIQPAKLEDSAVYLCASSLGSEKLFFGSGTQLSVL.

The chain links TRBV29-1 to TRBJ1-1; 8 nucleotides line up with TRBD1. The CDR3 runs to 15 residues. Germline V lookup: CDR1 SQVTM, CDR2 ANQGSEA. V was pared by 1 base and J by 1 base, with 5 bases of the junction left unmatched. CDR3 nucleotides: TGCAGCGTTGAAGTGCCAGGGGGCAGGAACACTGAAGCTTTCTTT. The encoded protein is CSVEVPGGRNTEAFF.

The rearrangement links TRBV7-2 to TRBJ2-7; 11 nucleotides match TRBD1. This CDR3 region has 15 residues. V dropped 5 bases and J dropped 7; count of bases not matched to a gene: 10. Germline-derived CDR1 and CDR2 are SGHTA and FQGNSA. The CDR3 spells CASSQMGQGVEEQYF. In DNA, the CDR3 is TGTGCCAGCAGCCAAATGGGACAGGGGGTTGAAGAGCAGTACTTC.

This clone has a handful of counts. The CDR3 coding sequence is TGTGCCAGCAGATTTCTTCCGTCGTCGGGCGGTTACTATGGCTACACCTTC. Amino acids: CASRFLPSSGGYYGYTF. V is TRBV5-8 and J is TRBJ1-2, with no clear D. Per the germline V gene, CDR1 is SGHTS and CDR2 is YDEGEE. V gave up 5 bases and J gave up 3 bases, with 23 bases separating them. This CDR3 has 17 amino acids.

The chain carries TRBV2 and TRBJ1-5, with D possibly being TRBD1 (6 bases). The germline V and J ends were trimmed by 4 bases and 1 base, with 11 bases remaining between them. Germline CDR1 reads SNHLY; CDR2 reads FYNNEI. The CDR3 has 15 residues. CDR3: CASSGYRVSNQPQHF. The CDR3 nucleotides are TGTGCCAGCAGTGGTTACAGGGTGAGCAATCAGCCCCAGCATTTT.

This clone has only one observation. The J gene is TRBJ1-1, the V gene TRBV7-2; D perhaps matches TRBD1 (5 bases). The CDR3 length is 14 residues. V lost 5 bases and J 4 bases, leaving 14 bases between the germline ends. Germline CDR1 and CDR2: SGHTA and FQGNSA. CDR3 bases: TGTGCCAGCAGCCCCATAGGGGCCCCCACTGAAGCTTTCTTT. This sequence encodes CASSPIGAPTEAFF.

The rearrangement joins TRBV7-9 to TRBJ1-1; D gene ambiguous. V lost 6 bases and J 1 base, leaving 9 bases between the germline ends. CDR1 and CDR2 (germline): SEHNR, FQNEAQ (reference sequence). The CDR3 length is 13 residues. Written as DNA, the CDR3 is TGTGCCAGCAGTTGGACCCGGAACACTGAAGCTTTCTTT. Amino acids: CASSWTRNTEAFF.

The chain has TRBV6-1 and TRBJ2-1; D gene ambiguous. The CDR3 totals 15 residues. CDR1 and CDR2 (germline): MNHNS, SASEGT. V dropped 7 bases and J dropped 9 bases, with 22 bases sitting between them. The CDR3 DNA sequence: TGTGCCAGCAAAATCAGCGATTCGGGTTTTAGTGAGCAGTTCTTC. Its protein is CASKISDSGFSEQFF.